The 23 T cell receptor beta chains listed next were all sequenced from one sample in a study of blood T cell repertoires in COVID-19. Only in-frame clones appear in the TCRdb table, and some are missing; sequencing was by immunoSEQ multiplex PCR. The profile shows fewer than 150,000 clones, approximately 85% of them singletons. The sample consisted of peripheral blood. The receptors derive from a woman aged 80 or over with acute or convalescent COVID-19.

CDR3 DNA sequence: TGTGCCAGCTCACCACAGGGGGCAGTAAACATTCAGTACTTC. Protein product: CASSPQGAVNIQYF. This chain connects TRBV18 to TRBJ2-4, with 7 bases lining up with TRBD1. This CDR3 region has 14 residues. The V segment lost 1 base and the J segment 6 bases; nucleotides outside the gene matches: 3. CDR1 is KGHSH and CDR2 is LQKENI in the germline V gene.

This clone was seen more than once but under ten times. The chain has TRBV7-9 and TRBJ2-7; TRBD1 matches at 11 bases. From germline, CDR1 is SEHNR and CDR2 FQNEAQ (reference sequence). V gave up 5 bases and J gave up 3 bases; unmatched junction bases: 6. The CDR3 has 15 amino acids. The CDR3 DNA is TGTGCCAGCAGCCTCGGGACAGGGGGTCACTACGAGCAGTACTTC. Its translation: CASSLGTGGHYEQYF.

This clone has more than one count but fewer than ten. The rearrangement uses TRBV2 and TRBJ1-2; D is unresolved. Germline assignment: CDR1 SNHLY and CDR2 FYNNEI. This CDR3 region has 17 residues. V was clipped by 5 bases and J by 0 bases, with 19 bases between them. The CDR3 coding sequence is TGTGCCAGCAGTCCTCCTCAGGCGCTCTGGGCTAACTATGGCTACACCTTC. Amino acid sequence: CASSPPQALWANYGYTF.

The rearrangement uses TRBV7-9 and TRBJ1-5; D gene uncertain. V lost 5 bases to trimming and J lost 7 bases, with 9 bases between them. The germline CDR1 and CDR2 sequences are SEHNR and FQNEAQ (reference sequence). This CDR3 has 12 amino acids. CDR3 bases: TGTGCCAGCAGCAACCCAGGACAGCCCCAGCATTTT. Its protein product is CASSNPGQPQHF.

This chain links TRBV4-1 with TRBJ2-7; weak D call: TRBD2 (5 bases). V was trimmed by 4 bases and J by 4 bases, leaving 23 bases between them. Germline loops: CDR1 MGHRA, CDR2 YSYEKL. The CDR3 is 17 residues long. Here the CDR3 reads CASSPGPLAPVTYEQYF. CDR3 coding DNA: TGCGCCAGCAGCCCCGGTCCCCTAGCCCCTGTGACTTACGAGCAGTACTTC.

This sequence joins TRBV28 and TRBJ2-7; 7 bases are shared with TRBD2. The CDR3 contains 15 residues. Germline V CDR1 and CDR2: MDHEN, SYDVKM. V was clipped by 5 bases and J by 3 bases; unmatched bases: 10. CDR3 in amino acids: CASSGTMGDYYEQYF. The DNA for the CDR3 is TGTGCCAGCAGTGGGACTATGGGGGACTACTACGAGCAGTACTTC. The whole variable domain, remainder taken from reference TRBV28 and TRBJ2-7, is DVKVTQSSRYLVKRTGEKVFLECVQDMDHENMFWYRQDPGLGLRLIYFSYDVKMKEKGDIPEGYSVSREKKERFSLILESASTNQTSMYLCASSGTMGDYYEQYFGPGTRLTVT.

This chain connects TRBV23-1 to TRBJ2-7; 10 bases map to TRBD1. Being an ORF, TRBV23-1 has a function that is uncertain. CDR3 size: 16 residues. J lost 9 bases, V lost 4 bases, and 15 bases had no gene match. CDR3 nucleotides: TGCGCCAGCAGTCGGTGGGACAGGGGCCGACTGTTCGGGCAGTACTTC. This sequence encodes CASSRWDRGRLFGQYF.

This sequence joins TRBV6-5 and TRBJ1-2; the D gene is possibly TRBD1 (5 bases). The V end was cut by 3 bases, the J end by 4 bases, with 15 bases between. The CDR3 sequence is 15 residues long. Germline values: CDR1 MNHEY, CDR2 SVGAGI. The CDR3 spells CASSYLSGGVYGYTF. CDR3 DNA: TGTGCCAGCAGTTATCTTTCTGGGGGGGTCTATGGCTACACCTTC.

V is TRBV5-1 and J is TRBJ2-7; 12 bases agree with TRBD2. Germline V gives CDR1 SGHRS, CDR2 YFSETQ. This CDR3 contains 17 residues. V trimming: 2 bases; J trimming: 7 bases; junction bases outside the gene matches: 13. As DNA, the CDR3 is TGCGCCAGCAGCTTTCTGGGGCTAGCGGGAGGGCCGGCGGAGCAGTACTTC. This codes for CASSFLGLAGGPAEQYF.

This clone came up once. The chain carries TRBV19 and TRBJ2-1, with 9 nucleotides matching TRBD2. The CDR3 covers 16 residues. Trimming took 5 bases from V and 5 from J; bases not matched to a gene: 10. Germline CDR1 LNHDA, CDR2 SQIVND (reference sequence). As DNA, the CDR3 is TGTGCCAGTAGTCCTTTTGCTAGCGGGAACCACAATGAGCAGTTCTTC. Protein: CASSPFASGNHNEQFF.

The chain has TRBV5-1 and TRBJ2-1; TRBD1 might be the D (6 bases). The germline V and J ends were trimmed by 4 bases and 3 bases, with 11 bases remaining between them. The CDR3 is 14 residues long. Germline V lookup: CDR1 SGHRS, CDR2 YFSETQ. CDR3 residues: CASSVPGDYNEQFF. In DNA, the CDR3 is TGCGCCAGCAGCGTGCCAGGGGACTACAATGAGCAGTTCTTC.

As regards this clone: In the same sample, other DNA sequences code for this CDR3. This sequence joins TRBV5-4 and TRBJ2-2, with 12 bases matching TRBD2. Trimming at V came to 5 bases and at J to 5 bases, leaving 4 bases not matched to a gene. Germline CDR1 and CDR2: SGHNT and YYREEE (reference sequence). The CDR3 totals 15 residues. CDR3 nucleotides: TGTGCCAGCAGACTAGCGGGGGGTCGGACCGGGGAGCTGTTTTTT. Its translation is CASRLAGGRTGELFF.

The gene calls are TRBV28 and TRBJ2-7; D may be TRBD2 (5 bases). The germline gives CDR1 MDHEN, CDR2 SYDVKM. This CDR3 is 16 amino acids long. V was trimmed by 8 bases and J by 7 bases, leaving 27 bases between them. The CDR3 protein is CASPRSLAGRWREQYF. The CDR3 coding sequence is TGTGCCAGCCCCCGTAGCCTGGCGGGCAGGTGGCGGGAGCAGTACTTC.

The rearrangement uses TRBV4-1 and TRBJ1-4, with TRBD1 matching 8 bases. Germline V gene lookup returns CDR1 MGHRA and CDR2 YSYEKL. With V trimmed by 3 bases and J by 5 bases, 17 bases remained unmatched. This CDR3 has 19 amino acids. Here the CDR3 DNA reads TGCGCCAGCAGCCACGGATCGGGACAGGCCAGGGTGGGCAATGAAAAACTGTTTTTT. Translation: CASSHGSGQARVGNEKLFF.

The chain employs TRBV2 and TRBJ2-5; 8 bases align to TRBD1. Germline CDR1 reads SNHLY; CDR2 reads FYNNEI. Trimming cost V 6 bases and J 5 bases; bases outside gene matches: 5. This CDR3 is 13 amino acids long. The CDR3 reads CASSRQGWETQYF. The CDR3 DNA reads as TGTGCCAGCAGCCGACAGGGGTGGGAGACCCAGTACTTC.

This clone was recorded once. The chain joins TRBV5-1 to TRBJ2-2; possibly TRBD1 for D (7 bases). Trimming took off 6 bases at V and 3 bases at J, with 15 bases between the two ends. Germline loops: CDR1 SGHRS, CDR2 YFSETQ. This CDR3 region has 15 residues. This chain's CDR3 is CASTRGGGDTGELFF. CDR3 bases: TGCGCCAGCACCCGAGGGGGCGGGGACACCGGGGAGCTGTTTTTT.

The chain recombines TRBV28 with TRBJ2-1; weak D call: TRBD1 (6 bases). V lost 5 bases and J lost 8, with 22 bases in between. The germline V gene encodes CDR1 MDHEN and CDR2 SYDVKM. This CDR3 is built from 16 residues. CDR3 bases: TGTGCCAGCAGTCTTACAGGGACCCAAGGGTGGGATGAGCAGTTCTTC. This encodes CASSLTGTQGWDEQFF.

The chain uses TRBV2 and TRBJ1-2, with TRBD1 matching over 9 bases. The germline V gene has CDR1 SNHLY and CDR2 FYNNEI. Losses at the gene ends were 7 bases for V and 7 bases for J; bases not matched to a gene: 19. This CDR3 is 17 amino acids long. The CDR3 reads CASKHFNYRDRARGYTF. The CDR3 DNA reads as TGTGCCAGCAAACACTTTAATTACCGGGACAGGGCCCGTGGCTACACCTTC.

The chain has TRBV7-9 and TRBJ1-2; D unclear. The germline gives CDR1 SEHNR, CDR2 FQNEAQ (reference sequence). The germline V and J ends were trimmed by 0 bases and 2 bases, with 7 bases remaining between them. This CDR3 is built from 14 residues. The CDR3 is CASSLAGRNYGYTF. The CDR3 nucleotides are TGTGCCAGCAGCTTAGCGGGCAGAAACTATGGCTACACCTTC.

J is TRBJ1-2 and V is TRBV27; TRBD1 matches 9 bases. The V gene's germline CDR1 is MNHEY and CDR2 SMNVEV (reference sequence). V shed 8 bases and J 2 bases; nucleotides not matched to a gene: 9. CDR3 size: 15 residues. For the CDR3, the DNA is TGTGCCAGCTTTGGGCCGGACAGGGGAAACTATGGCTACACCTTC. It yields the protein CASFGPDRGNYGYTF.

The rearrangement joins TRBV19 to TRBJ2-1, with 9 bases matching TRBD2. This CDR3 comprises 18 residues. With V trimmed by 3 bases and J by 6 bases, 15 bases remained unmatched. The germline gives CDR1 LNHDA, CDR2 SQIVND (reference sequence). For the CDR3, the DNA is TGTGCCAGTAGTATCTTAGCGATCAGCGGGAGGCTACCCAATGAGCAGTTCTTC. As protein: CASSILAISGRLPNEQFF.

The V gene is TRBV28, the J gene TRBJ2-6; maybe TRBD1 (7 bases). The V end was cut by 10 bases, the J end by 0 bases, with 22 bases between. Germline-derived CDR1 and CDR2 are MDHEN and SYDVKM. This CDR3 has 18 amino acids. The CDR3 region has the DNA TGTGCCACTTCAGGGGGGATAGTCCCGGCCTCTGGGGCCAACGTCCTGACTTTC. It yields the protein CATSGGIVPASGANVLTF.

This sequence joins TRBV5-6 and TRBJ2-5, with TRBD2 matching over 10 bases. With V trimmed by 3 bases and J by 5 bases, 4 bases remained unmatched. The CDR3 is 14 residues long. Germline values: CDR1 SGHDT, CDR2 YYEEEE. The chain's CDR3 is CASSSAGGMETQYF. DNA of the CDR3: TGTGCCAGCAGCTCAGCGGGAGGGATGGAGACCCAGTACTTC.